This T cell receptor beta chain is from a study of PD-L1 blockade in urothelial cancer. About the study: Most of the 29 patients were men who had bladder-origin urothelial cancer. Blood analyses occurred 3 weeks (second dose) and 6 weeks post treatment start. T cell content in blood samples showed a median of about 140,000. Individuals in the cohort had been given 0 to 3 earlier chemotherapy regimens.

The data were produced by immunoSEQ multiplex PCR, yet TCRdb's version contains in-frame clones alone and is incomplete. The data show roughly 110,000 clones, with 75% to 95% seen just once and approximately 3.5% held by the top ten. V was pared by 4 bases and J by 3 bases, with 2 bases of the junction left unmatched. Germline lookup yields CDR1 MRHNA and CDR2 SNTAGT. The CDR3 has 14 amino acids. Time point: peripheral blood 6 weeks after treatment start. This clonotype originated in a man aged 55 to 70 with urothelial cancer. The sample was PBMCs, taken around atezolizumab (anti-PD-L1) treatment. This chain uses TRBV6-4 with TRBJ2-3; 9 nucleotides agree with TRBD2. Here the CDR3 reads CASSASGETDTQYF. The CDR3 DNA reads as TGTGCCAGCAGTGCTAGCGGGGAGACAGATACGCAGTATTTT.